What follows describes a single T cell receptor beta chain. The data derive from a study of lymphopenia after photon versus proton radiotherapy. Sequenced by immunoSEQ multiplex PCR; TCRdb stores in-frame clones only, minus some. The table lists roughly 30,000 clones, approximately 95% of them singletons, with approximately 0.72% in the top ten. Germline V gives CDR1 SGHTA, CDR2 FQGNSA. Trimming took 6 bases from V and 4 from J; bases not matched to a gene: 7. This CDR3 contains 15 residues. The chain couples TRBV7-2 to TRBJ2-2; TRBD1 matches at 8 bases. This specimen was peripheral blood, taken from a patient treated with photon-based radiotherapy. The clonotype comes from a woman in her forties or fifties with cholangiocarcinoma. The CDR3 DNA reads as TGTGCCAGCAGGATACAGGGGGGTGCCACCGGGGAGCTGTTTTTT. This encodes CASRIQGGATGELFF.